Presented here are 25 T cell receptor beta chains from one specimen sequenced in a study of T cell responses to AZD1222 COVID-19 vaccine. Using immunoSEQ multiplex PCR, the repertoire was profiled, and TCRdb retains in-frame clones only, with some absent. Of about 94,000 clones listed, 85% are singletons. The sequenced sample was peripheral blood, obtained 28 days after the second AZD1222 dose. The receptors derive from an adult who received the AZD1222 COVID-19 vaccine.

The rearrangement uses TRBV25-1 and TRBJ1-4; TRBD1 is a possible D gene (6 bases). Trimming left V 5 bases short and J 5 bases short, with 12 bases between. The V gene's germline CDR1 is MGHDK and CDR2 SYGVNS. There are 14 residues in the CDR3. The CDR3 DNA is TGTGCCAGCAGTCCCGGGACATGGAATGAAAAACTGTTTTTT. This encodes CASSPGTWNEKLFF. The whole variable domain, remainder taken from reference TRBV25-1 and TRBJ1-4, is EADIYQTPRYLVIGTGKKITLECSQTMGHDKMYWYQQDPGMELHLIHYSYGVNSTEKGDLSSESTVSRIRTEHFPLTLESARPSHTSQYLCASSPGTWNEKLFFGSGTQLSVL.

The chain combines TRBV3-1 (or the pseudogene TRBV3-2) with TRBJ2-3; 9 nucleotides line up with TRBD2. The CDR3 runs to 16 residues. Germline V gene data show CDR1 as LGHDT and CDR2 as YNNKEL (reference sequence). J lost 0 bases, V lost 5 bases, and 6 bases had no gene match. CDR3 coding DNA: TGTGCCAGCAGCTCAGCGGGGGGCCCCAGCACAGATACGCAGTATTTT. This sequence encodes CASSSAGGPSTDTQYF.

The V call is TRBV5-1, the J call TRBJ1-3; tentatively, D is TRBD1 (5 bases). V lost 2 bases to trimming and J lost 4 bases, with 10 bases between them. The length of the CDR3 is 14 residues. From germline, CDR1 is SGHRS and CDR2 YFSETQ. CDR3 nucleotides: TGCGCCAGCAGCTTAGGGACGGCAGGAAACACCATATATTTT. Protein: CASSLGTAGNTIYF. Variable domain in full (rest from reference TRBV5-1 and TRBJ1-3): KAGVTQTPRYLIKTRGQQVTLSCSPISGHRSVSWYQQTPGQGLQFLFEYFSETQRNKGNFPGRFSGRQFSNSRSEMNVSTLELGDSALYLCASSLGTAGNTIYFGEGSWLTVV.

The chain couples TRBV5-1 to TRBJ1-2; possibly TRBD1 for D (5 bases). The V gene lost 4 bases and the J gene lost 8 bases, with 12 bases spanning the gap. Germline lookup yields CDR1 SGHRS and CDR2 YFSETQ. This CDR3 is built from 12 residues. This CDR3 is CASSPRDWGYTF. The CDR3 DNA is TGCGCCAGCAGCCCCAGGGATTGGGGCTACACCTTC.

There are a few counts of this clone. V is TRBV7-2 and J is TRBJ1-5; D call uncertain. The CDR3 has 16 amino acids. Germline V CDR1 and CDR2: SGHTA, FQGNSA. Between the trimmed V and J ends, which lost 1 base and 0 bases, there was a span of 10 bases. Here the CDR3 reads CASSLVGQHSNQPQHF. CDR3 DNA sequence: TGTGCCAGCAGCTTAGTCGGCCAGCATAGCAATCAGCCCCAGCATTTT.

This sequence joins TRBV10-3 and TRBJ1-2; D is ambiguous. V lost 1 base and J 8 bases, leaving 11 bases between the germline ends. Germline V CDR1 and CDR2: ENHRY, SYGVKD. This CDR3 region has 13 residues. The CDR3 DNA sequence: TGTGCCATCAGTGAGTGGGGTTTCGACGGCTACACCTTC. Protein sequence: CAISEWGFDGYTF.

The chain uses TRBV6-2 or TRBV6-3 and TRBJ2-7; no clear D gene. This CDR3 has 12 residues. From germline, CDR1 is MNHEY and CDR2 SVGEGT. Between the trimmed V and J ends, which lost 6 bases and 2 bases, there was a span of 8 bases. This CDR3 is CASSPLTYEQYF. The CDR3 region has the DNA TGTGCCAGCAGCCCTTTGACCTACGAGCAGTACTTC.

The genes are TRBV15 and TRBJ2-7; 10 bases map to TRBD2. Germline CDR1 and CDR2: LNHNV and YYDKDF (reference sequence). CDR3 length: 14 residues. Germline trimming cut 3 bases from V and 4 bases from J; bases unmatched to any gene: 3. CDR3 bases: TGTGCCACCAGCAGGAGCGGGAGGGATTACGAGCAGTACTTC. Protein product: CATSRSGRDYEQYF. The whole variable domain, remainder taken from reference TRBV15 and TRBJ2-7, is DAMVIQNPRYQVTQFGKPVTLSCSQTLNHNVMYWYQQKSSQAPKLLFHYYDKDFNNEADTPDNFQSRRPNTSFCFLDIRSPGLGDTAMYLCATSRSGRDYEQYFGPGTRLTVT.

This chain links TRBV5-4 with TRBJ2-1, with D hard to call. This CDR3 is 13 amino acids long. CDR1 is SGHNT and CDR2 is YYREEE in the germline V gene (reference sequence). V was pared by 4 bases and J by 5 bases, with 10 bases between. The CDR3 sequence: CASSRPGNNEQFF. The CDR3 nucleotides read TGTGCCAGCAGCCGTCCCGGCAACAATGAGCAGTTCTTC.

The genes are TRBV5-1 and TRBJ1-5; 10 bases agree with TRBD1. The germline V gene has CDR1 SGHRS and CDR2 YFSETQ. The CDR3 sequence is 17 residues long. V lost 0 bases to trimming and J lost 4 bases; unmatched junction nucleotides: 7. This CDR3 is CASSLVPQGQGNQPQHF. The CDR3 coding sequence is TGCGCCAGCAGCTTGGTGCCTCAGGGACAGGGGAATCAGCCCCAGCATTTT.

CDR3 sequence (DNA): TGTGCCAGCAGTTATCCAGGGGGGCTAGGCAATCAGCCCCAGCATTTT. It translates to CASSYPGGLGNQPQHF. This chain links TRBV6-2 or TRBV6-3 with TRBJ1-5; 7 bases agree with TRBD1. The CDR3 sequence is 16 residues long. J was trimmed by 2 bases and V by 3 bases; bases with no gene match: 7. Germline CDR1 reads MNHEY; CDR2 reads SVGEGT.

The table lists this clone with a count of one. This chain links TRBV4-2 with TRBJ2-7, with 10 bases fitting TRBD1. Germline CDR1 LGHNA, CDR2 YNFKEQ. The CDR3 consists of 15 residues. Trimming removed 2 bases from V and 2 bases from J; junction bases left unmatched: 3. The CDR3, as DNA: TGTGCCAGCAGCCAAAAAGGACAGGGGGCCTACGAGCAGTACTTC. It yields the protein CASSQKGQGAYEQYF.

The chain couples TRBV7-2 to TRBJ1-4; D is possibly TRBD1 (6 bases). This CDR3 has 14 amino acids. Germline assignment: CDR1 SGHTA and CDR2 FQGNSA. The V gene lost 1 base and the J gene lost 3 bases, with 6 bases spanning the gap. The CDR3 spells CASSLDRANEKLFF. CDR3 sequence (DNA): TGTGCCAGCAGCTTAGACAGGGCTAATGAAAAACTGTTTTTT.

The rearrangement links TRBV11-2 to TRBJ1-1; D unresolved. V lost 3 bases and J lost 1, with 9 bases in between. The germline V gene has CDR1 SGHAT and CDR2 FQNNGV. There are 14 residues in the CDR3. The CDR3 sequence is CASSFPTWNTEAFF. In DNA, the CDR3 is TGTGCCAGCAGCTTCCCGACGTGGAACACTGAAGCTTTCTTT.

J is TRBJ2-3 and V is TRBV9, with TRBD1 identical over 7 bases. The junction had 9 bases not matched to a gene; V was cut back by 2 bases and J by 0 bases. The CDR3 runs 17 residues. Germline CDR1 SGDLS, CDR2 YYNGEE. CDR3 region: CASSVTDRAPSTDTQYF. The CDR3 DNA is TGTGCCAGCAGCGTCACCGACAGGGCACCTAGCACAGATACGCAGTATTTT.

The chain employs TRBV6-5 and TRBJ2-5, with 10 bases fitting TRBD1. Germline trimming cut 6 bases from V and 3 bases from J; bases unmatched to any gene: 4. Germline CDR1 and CDR2: MNHEY and SVGAGI. This CDR3 spans 14 amino acids. The CDR3 sequence: CASRMTGGEETQYF. The CDR3 DNA is TGTGCCAGCAGGATGACAGGGGGCGAAGAGACCCAGTACTTC.

This clone was counted a few times. The chain couples TRBV6-2 or TRBV6-3 to TRBJ1-4; D is undetermined. The ends were cut back, 1 base at V and 11 bases at J, with 11 bases in the middle. Germline V gene lookup returns CDR1 MNHEY and CDR2 SVGEGT. CDR3 size: 13 residues. The CDR3 DNA reads TGTGCCAGCAGTTACTGGAACGTGAGGAAACTGTTTTTT. Its protein product is CASSYWNVRKLFF.

The chain is built from TRBV19 and TRBJ1-1; D possibly corresponds to TRBD1 (5 bases). Germline CDR1 LNHDA, CDR2 SQIVND (reference sequence). Trimming cost V 9 bases and J 1 base, with 12 bases left between them. This CDR3 region has 13 residues. CDR3 sequence reads: CASKSTENTEAFF. CDR3 DNA sequence: TGTGCCAGCAAGTCGACAGAGAACACTGAAGCTTTCTTT. Full variable domain (outside the CDR3, taken from reference TRBV19 and TRBJ1-1): DGGITQSPKYLFRKEGQNVTLSCEQNLNHDAMYWYRQDPGQGLRLIYYSQIVNDFQKGDIAEGYSVSREKKESFPLTVTSAQKNPTAFYLCASKSTENTEAFFGQGTRLTVV.

This chain links TRBV12-5 with TRBJ2-1, with 8 bases aligning to TRBD1. J lost 7 bases, V lost 4 bases, and 15 bases had no gene match. The CDR3 totals 17 residues. Germline V lookup: CDR1 LGHNT, CDR2 FRNRAP. DNA of the CDR3: TGTGCTAGTGGTTCGGGTCTCGACCGGACAGGGAGGAATGAGCAGTTCTTC. It yields the protein CASGSGLDRTGRNEQFF.

CDR3 sequence: CASSSRSSGGSYNEQFF. The CDR3 nucleotides are TGTGCCAGCAGTTCCCGTAGTAGCGGGGGGTCCTACAATGAGCAGTTCTTC. The V and J genes are TRBV6-2 or TRBV6-3 and TRBJ2-1, with TRBD2 matching 10 bases. This CDR3 is 17 amino acids long. The J segment lost 1 base and the V segment lost 4 bases, leaving 7 bases of the junction unmatched. Germline V gene sequence: CDR1 MNHEY, CDR2 SVGEGT.

This sequence joins TRBV24-1 and TRBJ2-1; D is perhaps TRBD1 (8 bases). Between the trimmed V and J ends, which lost 4 bases and 4 bases, there was a span of 25 bases. Germline V lookup: CDR1 KGHDR, CDR2 SFDVKD. The CDR3 has 19 residues. This CDR3 is CATSDYRTGNSRGYNEQFF. The DNA of the CDR3 is TGTGCCACCAGTGACTATAGGACAGGGAATTCGCGGGGGTACAATGAGCAGTTCTTC.

CDR3 sequence reads: CADPRDRGTGELFF. The CDR3 coding sequence is TGCGCCGATCCCAGGGATCGGGGCACCGGGGAGCTGTTTTTT. The V call is TRBV23-1, the J call TRBJ2-2; D is possibly TRBD1 or TRBD2 (5 bases each). TRBV23-1 is recorded as an ORF, its role being uncertain. The CDR3 runs to 14 residues. With 11 bases removed from V and 4 bases from J, the gap between germline ends came to 17 bases.

The rearrangement links TRBV6-5 to TRBJ2-7, with D tentatively TRBD1 or TRBD2 (5 bases each). Germline assignment: CDR1 MNHEY and CDR2 SVGAGI. V was trimmed by 7 bases and J by 4 bases, leaving 14 bases between them. This CDR3 has 13 amino acids. In DNA, the CDR3 is TGTGCCAGCACCTGGCAAGGGGAGTACGAGCAGTACTTC. Protein: CASTWQGEYEQYF.

V and J are TRBV19 and TRBJ1-4; TRBD1 might be the D (5 bases). Looked up from germline, CDR1 is LNHDA and CDR2 is SQIVND (reference sequence). CDR3 length equals 15 residues. The germline V and J ends were trimmed by 4 bases and 5 bases, with 14 bases remaining between them. CDR3 coding DNA: TGTGCCAGTAGTACAAGAGGACAATTAAATGAAAAACTGTTTTTT. Its translation: CASSTRGQLNEKLFF.

The rearrangement joins TRBV7-9 to TRBJ1-1; D is undetermined. This CDR3 spans 17 amino acids. Trimming took 5 bases from V and 0 from J, leaving 19 bases between them. CDR1 SEHNR and CDR2 FQNEAQ come from the germline V gene (reference sequence). CDR3 residues: CASSPGWGSPMNTEAFF. The CDR3 bases are TGTGCCAGCAGCCCCGGTTGGGGTTCGCCAATGAACACTGAAGCTTTCTTT.